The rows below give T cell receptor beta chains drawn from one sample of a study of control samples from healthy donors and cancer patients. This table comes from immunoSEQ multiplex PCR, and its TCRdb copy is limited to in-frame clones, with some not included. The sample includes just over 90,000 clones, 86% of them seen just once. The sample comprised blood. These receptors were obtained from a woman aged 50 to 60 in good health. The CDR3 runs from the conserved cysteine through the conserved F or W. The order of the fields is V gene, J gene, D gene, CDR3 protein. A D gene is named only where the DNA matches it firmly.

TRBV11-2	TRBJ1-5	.	CASSLDVYRGQPQHF
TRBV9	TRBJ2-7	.	CASSVGTISSYEQYF
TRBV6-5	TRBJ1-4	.	CASSYRQANEKLFF
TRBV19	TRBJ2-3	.	CASSIARGTDTQYF
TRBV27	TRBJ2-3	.	CASSFLGQYGLTDTQYF
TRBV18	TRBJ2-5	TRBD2	CASSPITPASGEETQYF
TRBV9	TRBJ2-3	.	CASSTRQDLGTQYF
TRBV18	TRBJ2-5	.	CASSPEDRETQYF
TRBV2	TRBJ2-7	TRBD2	CASGRTSLLNYEQYF
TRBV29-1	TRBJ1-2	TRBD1	CSVRTGGLYGYTF
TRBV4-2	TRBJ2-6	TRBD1	CASSQDAQGASGANVLTF
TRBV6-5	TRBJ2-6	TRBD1	CASRTGGSGANVLTF
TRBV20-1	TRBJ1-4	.	CSASRAGTNEKLFF
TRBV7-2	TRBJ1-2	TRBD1	CASSTYGTEANYGYTF
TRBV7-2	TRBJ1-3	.	CASSFTGANGNTIYF
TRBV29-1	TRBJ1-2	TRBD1	CSVGLPGGNGYTF